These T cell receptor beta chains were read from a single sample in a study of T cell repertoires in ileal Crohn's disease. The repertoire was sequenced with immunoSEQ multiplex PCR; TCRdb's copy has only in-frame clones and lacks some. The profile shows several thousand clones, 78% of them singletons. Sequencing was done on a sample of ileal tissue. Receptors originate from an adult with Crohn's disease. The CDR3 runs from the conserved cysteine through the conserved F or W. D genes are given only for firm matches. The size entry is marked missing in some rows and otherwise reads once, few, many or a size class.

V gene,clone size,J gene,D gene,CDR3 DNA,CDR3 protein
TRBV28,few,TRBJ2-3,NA,TGTGCCAGCACGGCAGGACTCACAGATACGCAGTATTTT,CASTAGLTDTQYF
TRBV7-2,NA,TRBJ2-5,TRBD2,TGTGCCAGCAGCTTGGGGACTAAAGAGACCCAGTACTTC,CASSLGTKETQYF
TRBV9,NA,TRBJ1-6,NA,TGTGCCAGCAGCGTAAGGGGTAGAAATAATTCACCCCTCCACTTT,CASSVRGRNNSPLHF
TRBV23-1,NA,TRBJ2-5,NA,TGCGCCAGCAGCCAAGTTCCGGGAGAGACCCAGTACTTC,CASSQVPGETQYF
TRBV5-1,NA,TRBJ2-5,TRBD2,TGCGCCAGCAGCCCGGGAGTAGCGGGGGTGGGAGAGACCCAGTACTTC,CASSPGVAGVGETQYF
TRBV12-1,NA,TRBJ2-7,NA,TGTGCCAGCAGCCCTCACAGGGGGCGAAACGAGCAGTACTTC,CASSPHRGRNEQYF
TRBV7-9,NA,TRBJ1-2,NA,TGTGCCAGCAGCCCCTCAGGAGGAAACTATGGCTACACCTTC,CASSPSGGNYGYTF
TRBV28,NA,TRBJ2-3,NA,TGTGCCACCAACGTGGCGGACACAGATACGCAGTATTTT,CATNVADTDTQYF
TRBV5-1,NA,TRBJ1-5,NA,TGCGCCAGCAGCGTCGCAATCGGCAGTCAGCCCCAGCATTTT,CASSVAIGSQPQHF
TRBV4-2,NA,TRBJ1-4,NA,TGTGCCAGCAGCCAAGGGGGGGGAACTAATGAAAAACTGTTTTTT,CASSQGGGTNEKLFF
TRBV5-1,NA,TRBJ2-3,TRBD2,TGCGCCAGCAGCTTGGACGGGGGGGGCACAGATACGCAGTATTTT,CASSLDGGGTDTQYF
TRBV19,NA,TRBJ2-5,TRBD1,TGTGCCAGTAGTACCGCCGGGACAGGGAAAACCCAGTACTTC,CASSTAGTGKTQYF
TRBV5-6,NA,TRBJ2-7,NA,TGTGCCAGCAGCCCGCCATACCTGGACGAGCAGTACTTC,CASSPPYLDEQYF
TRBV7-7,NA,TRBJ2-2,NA,TGTGCTAGCAGCTTAGGACGGGGGCAGGCCGGGGAGCTGTTTTTT,CASSLGRGQAGELFF
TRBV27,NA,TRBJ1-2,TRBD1,TGTGCCAGCAGTACAGCGGGACAGCGCCCTTACAATGGCTACACCTTC,CASSTAGQRPYNGYTF
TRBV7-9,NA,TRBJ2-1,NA,TGTGCCAGCAGCTTAGCTGATGAGCAGTTCTTC,CASSLADEQFF
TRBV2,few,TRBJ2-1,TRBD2,TGTGCCAGCAGTGTCGGGGGGGTCTACAATGAGCAGTTCTTC,CASSVGGVYNEQFF
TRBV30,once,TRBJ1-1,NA,TGTGCCTGGACCGGGGCCAATTTTACCCTCGAAGCTTTCTTT,CAWTGANFTLEAFF
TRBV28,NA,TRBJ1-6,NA,TGTGCCAGCAGTTATAGGGTTTCACCCCTCCACTTT,CASSYRVSPLHF
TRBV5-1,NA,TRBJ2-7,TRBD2,TGCGCCAGCAGCTCCGGGGGTAGCGGGAGCCCCGAGCAGTACTTC,CASSSGGSGSPEQYF
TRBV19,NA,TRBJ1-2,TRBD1,TGTGCCAGAAGACAGGGGGACTATGGCTACACCTTC,CARRQGDYGYTF
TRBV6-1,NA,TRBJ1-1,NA,TGTGCCAGCAGTCGCGGACAGAACACTGAAGCTTTCTTT,CASSRGQNTEAFF
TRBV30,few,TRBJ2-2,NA,TGTGCCTGGAGTGTGGCAGGGTCCGGGGAGCTGTTTTTT,CAWSVAGSGELFF
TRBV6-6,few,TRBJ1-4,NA,TGTGCCAGCCGGGCGGGGGGGGGTGAAAAACTGTTTTTT,CASRAGGGEKLFF
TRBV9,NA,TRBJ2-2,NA,TGTGCCAGCAGCGTAGAGACGGGGGAGCTGTTTTTT,CASSVETGELFF
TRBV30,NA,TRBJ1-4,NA,TGTGCCTGGAGTGATTACGGGTATAATGAAAAACTGTTTTTT,CAWSDYGYNEKLFF
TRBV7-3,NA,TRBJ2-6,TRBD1,TGTGCCAGCAGCGCCAGACAGGGACCTGGGGCCAACGTCCTGACTTTC,CASSARQGPGANVLTF
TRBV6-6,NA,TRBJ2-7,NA,TGTGCCAGCGATGGGGTAGGGGGTGGCGAGCAGTACTTC,CASDGVGGGEQYF
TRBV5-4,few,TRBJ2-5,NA,TGTGCCAGCAGCTTGGGGGAAACAGGCCTTGGGGAGACCCAGTACTTC,CASSLGETGLGETQYF
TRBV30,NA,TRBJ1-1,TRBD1,TGTGCCTGGAGTGTCGGGACAGAACGTCCCCAAGCTTTCTTT,CAWSVGTERPQAFF
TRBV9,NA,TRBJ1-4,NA,TGTGCCAGCAGCCTGAGTGGTGAAAAACTGTTTTTT,CASSLSGEKLFF
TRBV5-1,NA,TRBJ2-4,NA,TGCGCCAGCAGCTTGCCACAAGAGGGAGTTTGGGCCAAAAACATTCAGTACTTC,CASSLPQEGVWAKNIQYF
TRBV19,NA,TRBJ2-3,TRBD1,TGTGCCAGTAGTGACAGGGACACAGATACGCAGTATTTT,CASSDRDTDTQYF
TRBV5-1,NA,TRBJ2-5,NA,TGCGCCAGCAGCTCAGGAGGGGGCTCGGAGACCCAGTACTTC,CASSSGGGSETQYF
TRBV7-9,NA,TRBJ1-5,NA,TGTGCCACCCCTATCCCCTCACTTAAATGGACAGACCCTAATCAGCCCCAGCATTTT,CATPIPSLKWTDPNQPQHF
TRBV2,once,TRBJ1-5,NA,TGTGCCAGCAGAAAGGGGGAGGGAAATCAGCCCCAGCATTTT,CASRKGEGNQPQHF
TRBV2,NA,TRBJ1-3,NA,TGTGCCAGCAGAGGCGACAGGTCCTCTGGAAACACCATATATTTT,CASRGDRSSGNTIYF
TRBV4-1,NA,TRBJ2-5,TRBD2,TGCGCCAGCAGCCGGGAAGGACTAGCGGGGGGCCAAGAGACCCAGTACTTC,CASSREGLAGGQETQYF
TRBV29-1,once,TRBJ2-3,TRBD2,TGCAGCGTTGCTGTAGCGGGAGGGCTCTCCGGTACGCAGTATTTT,CSVAVAGGLSGTQYF
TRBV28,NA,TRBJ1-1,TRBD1,TGTGCCAGCAGTTCCCCCAGGGGGTGGGGGGACACTGAAGCTTTCTTT,CASSSPRGWGDTEAFF
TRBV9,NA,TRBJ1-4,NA,TGTGCCAGCAGCGAAGAGGCAGCTACCGAAAAACTGTTTTTT,CASSEEAATEKLFF
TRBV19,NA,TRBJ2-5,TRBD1,TGTGCCAGTAGTAACCTCCGCCGGGACAGAGGTCAGACCCAGTACTTC,CASSNLRRDRGQTQYF
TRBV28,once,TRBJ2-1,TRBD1,TGTGCCAGCAGCTCCGGGACAGGGGCCGGCGATGAGCAGTTCTTC,CASSSGTGAGDEQFF
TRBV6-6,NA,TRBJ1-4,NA,TGTGCCAGCAGTTACGGGCAGGGGATGGAAAAACTGTTTTTT,CASSYGQGMEKLFF
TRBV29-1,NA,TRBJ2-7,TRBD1,TGCAGCGTTGTTATGGACAGGGGGTACGAGCAGTACTTC,CSVVMDRGYEQYF
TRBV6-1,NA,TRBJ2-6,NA,TGTGCCAGTGACCAAAGATCTGGGGCCAACGTCCTGACTTTC,CASDQRSGANVLTF
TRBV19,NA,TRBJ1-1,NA,TGTGCCAGTAGAAGCGGACAAGGGAACACTGAAGCTTTCTTT,CASRSGQGNTEAFF
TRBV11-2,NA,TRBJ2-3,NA,TGTGCCAGCAGCTTAACCTCATCCGGGTTGAAGCAGTATTTT,CASSLTSSGLKQYF